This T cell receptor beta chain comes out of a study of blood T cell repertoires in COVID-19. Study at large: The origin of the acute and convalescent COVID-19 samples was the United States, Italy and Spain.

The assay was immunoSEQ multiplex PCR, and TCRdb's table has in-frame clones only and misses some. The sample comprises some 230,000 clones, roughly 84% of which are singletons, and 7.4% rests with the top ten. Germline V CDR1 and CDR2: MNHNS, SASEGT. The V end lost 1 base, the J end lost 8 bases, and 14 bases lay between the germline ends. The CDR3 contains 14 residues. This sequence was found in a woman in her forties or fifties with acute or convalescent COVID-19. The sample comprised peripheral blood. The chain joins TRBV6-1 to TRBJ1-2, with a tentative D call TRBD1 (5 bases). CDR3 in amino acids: CASSEVEGLRGYTF. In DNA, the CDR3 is TGTGCCAGCAGTGAAGTAGAGGGACTCAGAGGCTACACCTTC.